This T cell receptor (beta chain) was identified in a study of blood T cell repertoires in COVID-19. Overall study context: From the United States, Italy and Spain came samples of acute and convalescent COVID-19. Nucleic acid was either cDNA or gDNA, and it came from T cells, B-cell-depleted T cells, or PBMCs.

Cohorts were assigned according to the clinical history that participants reported. Trimming removed 2 bases from V and 2 bases from J; junction bases left unmatched: 10. This CDR3 region has 19 residues. Germline V gene lookup returns CDR1 SGHDN and CDR2 FVKESK. Under the authors' procedure: Using reference gene primer amplification, nucleated cell counts were estimated. Profiled with immunoSEQ multiplex PCR; TCRdb holds only in-frame clones, not every one. That table is the source of V, J and clone size, and D and trimming were worked out from the DNA. The sample includes 300,000 to 400,000 clones, around 90% of them seen just once.

The sample consisted of PBMCs or T cells enriched from blood (not recorded which). This receptor was obtained from a man aged 25 to 45 who had recovered from COVID-19. The J gene is TRBJ1-5, the V gene TRBV14; 12 bases fit TRBD1. The CDR3 spells CASSQSRDRGRIGNQPQHF. CDR3 sequence (DNA): TGTGCCAGCAGCCAAAGCCGGGACAGGGGGCGAATCGGCAATCAGCCCCAGCATTTT.